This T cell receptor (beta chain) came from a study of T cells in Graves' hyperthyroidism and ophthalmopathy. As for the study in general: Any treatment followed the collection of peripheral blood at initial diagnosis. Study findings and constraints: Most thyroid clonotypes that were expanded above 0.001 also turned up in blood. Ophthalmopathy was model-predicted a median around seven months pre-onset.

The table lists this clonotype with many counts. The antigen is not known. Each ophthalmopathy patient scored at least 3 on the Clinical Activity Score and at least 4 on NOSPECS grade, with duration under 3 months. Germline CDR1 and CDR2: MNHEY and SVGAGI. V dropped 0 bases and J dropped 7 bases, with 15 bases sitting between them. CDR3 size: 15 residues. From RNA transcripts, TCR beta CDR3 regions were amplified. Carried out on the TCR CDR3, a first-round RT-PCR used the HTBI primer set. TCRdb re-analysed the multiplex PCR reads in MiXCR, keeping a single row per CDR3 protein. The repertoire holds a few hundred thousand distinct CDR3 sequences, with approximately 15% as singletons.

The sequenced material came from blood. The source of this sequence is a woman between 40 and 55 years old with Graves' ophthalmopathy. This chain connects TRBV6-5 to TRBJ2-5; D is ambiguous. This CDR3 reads CASSYSMMGTGTQYF. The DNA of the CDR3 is TGTGCCAGCAGTTACTCGATGATGGGCACCGGGACCCAGTACTTC.